This TCR beta chain was identified in a study of shared clonotypes between healthy human individuals. The repertoire was sequenced with immunoSEQ multiplex PCR; TCRdb's copy has only in-frame clones and lacks some. The sample contains 800,000 to 950,000 clones, 96% of which appear only once. Terminally differentiated effector memory CD45RA+ cells were left out of the naive CD8 fraction, which was CD45RO-negative and positively selected for CCR7. The CDR3 sequence is 14 residues long. Germline-derived CDR1 and CDR2 are WNHNN and SYGVQD (reference sequence). V trimming: 6 bases; J trimming: 5 bases; junction bases outside the gene matches: 6.

Input material: naive CD8+ T cells sorted from blood. The chain couples TRBV10-1 to TRBJ2-5; 10 positions agree with TRBD2. The TCR comes from a man aged 30 to 39 in good health. The CDR3, as DNA: TGCGCCAGCAGCCTAGCGGGAGACGGGGAGACCCAGTACTTC. Translation: CASSLAGDGETQYF.